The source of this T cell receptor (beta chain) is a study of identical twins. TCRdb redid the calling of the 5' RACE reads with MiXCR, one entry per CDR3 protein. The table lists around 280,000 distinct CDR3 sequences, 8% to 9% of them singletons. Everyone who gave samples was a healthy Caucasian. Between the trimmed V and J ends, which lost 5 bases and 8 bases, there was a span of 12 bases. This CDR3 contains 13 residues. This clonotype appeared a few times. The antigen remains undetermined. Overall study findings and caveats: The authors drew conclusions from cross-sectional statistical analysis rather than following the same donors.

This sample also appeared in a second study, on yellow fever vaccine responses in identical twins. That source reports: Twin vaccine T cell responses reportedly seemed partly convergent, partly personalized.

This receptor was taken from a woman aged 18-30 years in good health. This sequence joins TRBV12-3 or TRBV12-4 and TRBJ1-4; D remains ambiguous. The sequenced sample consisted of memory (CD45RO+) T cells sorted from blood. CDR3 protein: CASSPGSVEKLFF. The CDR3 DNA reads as TGTGCCAGCAGTCCCGGCAGCGTGGAAAAACTGTTTTTT.